This passage covers 14 T cell receptor beta chains from one sample sequenced in a study of cytomegalovirus exposure and HLA in healthy donors. Vbeta (60) and Jbeta (13) primers were used in the PCR. Sequenced by immunoSEQ multiplex PCR; TCRdb stores in-frame clones only, minus some. The table records tens of thousands of clones, more than 60% of them present only once. Sequenced material: PBMCs. The source is a young man in good health and CMV-seronegative.

For this clone: The same CDR3 is also encoded by other DNA sequences in this sample. This chain joins TRBV5-1 and TRBJ1-2, with no clear D. The CDR3 has 12 residues. With 0 bases removed from V and 6 bases from J, the gap between germline ends came to 6 bases. Germline lookup yields CDR1 SGHRS and CDR2 YFSETQ. The CDR3 loop is CASSLDRDGYTF. CDR3 nucleotides: TGCGCCAGCAGCTTGGATCGGGATGGCTACACCTTC.

This clone was counted a few times. This sequence joins TRBV4-3 and TRBJ1-1; the D gene is possibly TRBD1 (5 bases). Germline V lookup: CDR1 LGHNA, CDR2 YSLEER. The CDR3 is 16 amino acids. Trimming took off 0 bases at V and 2 bases at J, with 13 bases between the two ends. The CDR3 region has the DNA TGCGCCAGCAGCCAAGACGCGCTTGGACACAACACTGAAGCTTTCTTT. Its protein product is CASSQDALGHNTEAFF.

The rearrangement links TRBV2 to TRBJ2-3, with 9 bases lining up with TRBD2. Germline assignment: CDR1 SNHLY and CDR2 FYNNEI. The CDR3 sequence is 14 residues long. With V trimmed by 8 bases and J by 3 bases, 6 bases remained unmatched. CDR3 in DNA: TGTGCCAGCGGAAGCGGGGGGTTTACAGATACGCAGTATTTT. Its translation: CASGSGGFTDTQYF.

This chain connects TRBV20-1 to TRBJ1-2; D unresolved. The germline V gene encodes CDR1 DFQATT and CDR2 SNEGSKA (reference sequence). CDR3 length: 11 residues. V shed 4 bases and J shed 7 bases, with 10 bases lying between them. The CDR3: CSATEKSGYTF. CDR3 nucleotide sequence: TGCAGTGCTACTGAAAAGAGTGGCTACACCTTC.

The J gene is TRBJ2-7, the V gene TRBV5-6, with 8 bases matching TRBD1. The CDR3 has 15 amino acids. The J segment lost 4 bases and the V segment lost 4 bases, leaving 10 bases of the junction unmatched. CDR1 is SGHDT and CDR2 is YYEEEE in the germline V gene. This CDR3 reads CASSPTTGDAYEQYF. The CDR3 nucleotides read TGTGCCAGCAGCCCGACGACAGGGGATGCATACGAGCAGTACTTC.

The chain links TRBV7-9 to TRBJ1-6; TRBD1 aligns across 12 bases. The CDR3 is 14 amino acids. Germline values: CDR1 SEHNR, CDR2 FQNEAQ (reference sequence). J lost 10 bases, V lost 4 bases, and 2 bases had no gene match. CDR3 nucleotides: TGTGCCAGCAGCTCGGGACAGGGGGCCTCACCCCTCCACTTT. It translates to CASSSGQGASPLHF.

The chain has TRBV27 and TRBJ1-1, with D unclear. Germline-derived CDR1 and CDR2 are MNHEY and SMNVEV (reference sequence). The CDR3 has 15 residues. V dropped 2 bases and J dropped 0 bases, with 10 bases sitting between them. CDR3 sequence: CASSLVREVNTEAFF. CDR3 DNA sequence: TGTGCCAGCAGTTTAGTACGAGAGGTGAACACTGAAGCTTTCTTT.

The chain employs TRBV5-1 and TRBJ2-7, with 7 bases that match TRBD1. This CDR3 is built from 16 residues. The germline gives CDR1 SGHRS, CDR2 YFSETQ. Germline trimming cut 3 bases from V and 2 bases from J; bases unmatched to any gene: 11. CDR3 coding DNA: TGCGCCAGCAGCTCTACCGGCCCAGGGGGTGCCTACGAGCAGTACTTC. Translated, it gives CASSSTGPGGAYEQYF.

This clone was seen a handful of times. This sequence joins TRBV7-9 and TRBJ2-5; 8 bases fit TRBD1. Germline trimming cut 5 bases from V and 0 bases from J; bases unmatched to any gene: 11. CDR1 and CDR2 (germline): SEHNR, FQNEAQ (reference sequence). The CDR3 is made up of 17 amino acids. The CDR3: CASSPRQGQGDQETQYF. The CDR3 bases are TGTGCCAGCAGCCCAAGACAGGGGCAGGGGGACCAAGAGACCCAGTACTTC.

The chain joins TRBV15 to TRBJ2-6; D might be TRBD1 (5 bases). CDR3 length: 16 amino acids. The V end was cut by 0 bases, the J end by 1 base, with 7 bases between. CDR1 LNHNV and CDR2 YYDKDF come from the germline V gene (reference sequence). CDR3 bases: TGTGCCACCAGCAGAGATCAGGGTTCTGGGGCCAACGTCCTGACTTTC. Encoded protein: CATSRDQGSGANVLTF.

J is TRBJ1-1 and V is TRBV10-1; D may be TRBD1 (5 bases). CDR1 is WNHNN, CDR2 SYGVQD, per germline (reference sequence). This CDR3 has 13 residues. Trimming removed 2 bases from V and 5 bases from J, with 9 bases in between. In DNA, the CDR3 is TGCGCCAGCAGTGAGCAGGGCGGAACTGAAGCTTTCTTT. Protein: CASSEQGGTEAFF.

The V call is TRBV15, the J call TRBJ1-2, with a weak D call TRBD1 (6 bases). V was pared by 0 bases and J by 2 bases, with 19 bases between. The CDR3 extends over 18 amino acids. Per the germline V gene, CDR1 is LNHNV and CDR2 is YYDKDF (reference sequence). CDR3 DNA sequence: TGTGCCACCAGCAGAGAGGGAGGGGGGCGTATAGGGAACTATGGCTACACCTTC. Protein sequence: CATSREGGGRIGNYGYTF.

The chain recombines TRBV27 with TRBJ2-3; 8 bases fit TRBD2. CDR1 MNHEY and CDR2 SMNVEV come from the germline V gene (reference sequence). The CDR3 has 15 amino acids. J gave up 3 bases and V 2 bases, and 4 bases lay outside the gene matches. CDR3 nucleotide sequence: TGTGCCAGCAGTTTACGGGGGGGCTGGACAGATACGCAGTATTTT. Translating it yields CASSLRGGWTDTQYF.

This chain links TRBV6-4 with TRBJ2-3; D remains unclear. V gave up 0 bases and J gave up 2 bases, with 6 bases separating them. The CDR3 runs to 14 residues. Germline-derived CDR1 and CDR2 are MRHNA and SNTAGT. The CDR3 reads CASSDSPITDTQYF. The CDR3 DNA sequence: TGTGCCAGCAGTGACTCCCCTATCACAGATACGCAGTATTTT.